This is a list of T cell receptor beta chains from one sample in a study of shared T cell receptors in the human thymus. The repertoire was sequenced with immunoSEQ multiplex PCR; TCRdb's copy has only in-frame clones and lacks some. This sample has around 730,000 clones, with 80% to 90% found just once. The same specimen was also included in a second study, on human thymus T cells.

Material: thymocytes. The receptors were sampled from a girl less than two years old with a congenital heart defect. Each CDR3 is given with its conserved first and last residue. A D gene is named only where the DNA matches it firmly. Expanded clones get a size class; other rows say once, few or many, or leave the size out.

TRBV5-5	TRBJ1-2	.	TRBD1	TGTGCCAGCAGCTTGGGGGTCTTGGACAGGGTCTATGGCTACACCTTC	CASSLGVLDRVYGYTF
TRBV5-1	TRBJ2-3	.	.	TGCGCCAGCAGCTTGGATTTCATGGGGCCCCGCACAGATACGCAGTATTTT	CASSLDFMGPRTDTQYF
TRBV4-1	TRBJ1-2	once	.	TGCGCCAGCAGCCAAGGCAACAGCAGCAACTATGGCTACACCTTC	CASSQGNSSNYGYTF
TRBV6-5	TRBJ1-2	.	.	TGTGCCAGCAGTTACAGGTTATGCGGAGGCTACACCTTC	CASSYRLCGGYTF
TRBV18	TRBJ1-3	.	.	TGTGCCAGCTCACCTGGGCAGGGCTCTGGAAACACCATATATTTT	CASSPGQGSGNTIYF
TRBV19	TRBJ2-3	.	TRBD2	TGTGCCAGTAGCCGAAAAGTCCCTAGCGGGGGGCTCACAGATACGCAGTATTTT	CASSRKVPSGGLTDTQYF
TRBV6-5	TRBJ2-5	.	TRBD1	TGTGCCAGCAGCACGAGGGACAGGGGAGGAGAGACCCAGTACTTC	CASSTRDRGGETQYF
TRBV6-1	TRBJ1-3	.	.	TGTGCCAGCAGTGAAGGATGCGGCAGGGGAAGGGAACATAAAGGAACTGGAAACACCATATATTTT	CASSEGCGRGREHKGTGNTIYF
TRBV5-1	TRBJ2-6	.	.	TGCGCCAGCAGCCATCCGCTCGGGTCTGGGGCCAACGTCCTGACTTTC	CASSHPLGSGANVLTF
TRBV9	TRBJ2-1	.	.	TGTGCCAGCAGCGCCGAAAACAGGAAGTGTGTAGATGAGCAGTTCTTC	CASSAENRKCVDEQFF
TRBV6-5	TRBJ1-1	.	.	TGTGCCAGCAGCGATGACAGGATCGGATCTGAAGCTTTCTTT	CASSDDRIGSEAFF
TRBV6-1	TRBJ2-1	.	TRBD2	TGTGCCAGCGGCCGCGGGGGGCCTACCACCAATGAGCAGTTCTTC	CASGRGGPTTNEQFF
TRBV10-3	TRBJ2-7	.	TRBD1	TGTGCCATCAGTACCGGGACAGCGAACTACGAGCAGTACTTC	CAISTGTANYEQYF
TRBV6-5	TRBJ1-2	few	TRBD1	TGTGCCAGCAGCCCAGGGGGCAACTATGGCTACACCTTC	CASSPGGNYGYTF
TRBV6-5	TRBJ1-6	.	.	TGTGCCAGCAGTTACTCGACAGGCAATAATTCACCCCTCCACTTT	CASSYSTGNNSPLHF
TRBV5-1	TRBJ1-2	.	.	TGCGCCAGCAGCTTGGCCGAGCAGGGGAGTCCCTATGGCTACACCTTC	CASSLAEQGSPYGYTF
TRBV6-1	TRBJ1-3	.	.	TGTGCCAGCAGTGTATCGGGGTCGGGGTCTGGAAACACCATATATTTT	CASSVSGSGSGNTIYF
TRBV6-5	TRBJ1-4	.	TRBD1	TGTGCCAGCAGCCCACGACAGGGGCAGAGGGGGAAACTGTTTTTT	CASSPRQGQRGKLFF
TRBV6-5	TRBJ1-2	.	.	TGTGCCAGCAGCAATTTCAACTATGGCTACACCTTC	CASSNFNYGYTF
TRBV14	TRBJ1-4	.	.	TGTGCCAGCAGCCAAGATACAGGGCCTAATGAAAAACTGTTTTTT	CASSQDTGPNEKLFF